The 9 T cell receptor beta chains below all came from one sample that was sequenced in a study of shared clonotypes between healthy human individuals. The protocol was immunoSEQ multiplex PCR, while the TCRdb copy is restricted to in-frame clones and leaves out a portion. The table shows about 1 million clones, with about 70% occurring only once. The sample comprised memory CD4+ T cells sorted from blood. This sample's subset: CD45RA-negative fraction. These receptors originate from a man younger than 30 in good health.

The V call is TRBV10-1, the J call TRBJ2-1; 12 bases match TRBD2. CDR1 WNHNN and CDR2 SYGVQD come from the germline V gene (reference sequence). The CDR3 consists of 16 residues. Trimming removed 4 bases from V and 6 bases from J; junction bases left unmatched: 7. The CDR3 nucleotides read TGCGCCAGCAGTGGACTAGCGGGAGCGCAAATCAATGAGCAGTTCTTC. As protein: CASSGLAGAQINEQFF.

This clone was found once. The genes are TRBV27 and TRBJ1-6; D gene unclear. The CDR3 length is 14 residues. With 3 bases removed from V and 10 bases from J, the gap between germline ends came to 13 bases. From germline, CDR1 is MNHEY and CDR2 SMNVEV (reference sequence). CDR3 nucleotide sequence: TGTGCCAGCAGTTTGGGTCCGGTGGGGTCACCCCTCCACTTT. Amino acid sequence: CASSLGPVGSPLHF.

The rearrangement joins TRBV7-2 to TRBJ1-2; D gene ambiguous. V lost 8 bases and J lost 0, with 16 bases in between. Germline values: CDR1 SGHTA, CDR2 FQGNSA. The CDR3 extends over 15 amino acids. Written as DNA, the CDR3 is TGTGCCAGCTTAAGGGCCACTGGAGCTAACTATGGCTACACCTTC. As protein: CASLRATGANYGYTF.

The chain joins TRBV2 to TRBJ2-3, with a weak D call TRBD2 (5 bases). Germline lookup yields CDR1 SNHLY and CDR2 FYNNEI. The V end was cut by 7 bases, the J end by 4 bases, with 15 bases between. This CDR3 spans 14 amino acids. CDR3 in amino acids: CASTGGVFADTQYF. The CDR3, as DNA: TGTGCCAGCACCGGAGGAGTCTTTGCAGATACGCAGTATTTT.

This chain connects TRBV5-3 to TRBJ2-1; 12 positions agree with TRBD2. TRBV5-3 is sorted into the ORF group, with uncertain function. This CDR3 has 17 residues. J gave up 5 bases and V 4 bases, and 10 bases lay outside the gene matches. The CDR3 region is CARSHGRLAGADNEQFF. The CDR3 coding sequence is TGTGCCAGAAGCCATGGTAGACTAGCGGGGGCCGACAATGAGCAGTTCTTC.

CDR3 bases: TGTGCCAGCAGCCAAGAAGGTTATACCTCTGGAAACACCATATATTTT. Its translation: CASSQEGYTSGNTIYF. The chain links TRBV4-2 to TRBJ1-3; D gene ambiguous. V was pared by 0 bases and J by 0 bases, with 9 bases between. Germline assignment: CDR1 LGHNA and CDR2 YNFKEQ. There are 16 residues in the CDR3.

V is TRBV14 and J is TRBJ2-1; TRBD2 agrees at 8 bases. J was trimmed by 5 bases and V by 4 bases; bases with no gene match: 4. Germline CDR1 reads SGHDN; CDR2 reads FVKESK. This CDR3 contains 14 residues. This CDR3 reads CASSRRGVNNEQFF. In DNA form, the CDR3 reads TGTGCCAGCAGCCGGCGGGGGGTGAACAATGAGCAGTTCTTC.

CDR3 loop: CALAWVAGSYEQYF. The CDR3 DNA sequence: TGTGCCCTAGCCTGGGTCGCGGGCTCCTACGAGCAGTACTTC. V usage is TRBV30 and J usage is TRBJ2-7; D is perhaps TRBD2 (5 bases). CDR3 length equals 14 residues. Germline V gene lookup returns CDR1 GTSNPN and CDR2 SVGIG (reference sequence). V was trimmed by 8 bases and J by 0 bases, leaving 17 bases between them.

This rearrangement joins TRBV7-2 to TRBJ2-2; possibly TRBD1 or TRBD2 for D (6 bases each). The CDR3 extends over 16 amino acids. Trimming removed 3 bases at V and 0 bases at J, with 11 bases between. CDR1 and CDR2 (germline): SGHTA, FQGNSA. This CDR3 is CASSLTRQANTGELFF. The CDR3 nucleotides are TGTGCCAGCAGCTTGACTAGACAGGCGAACACCGGGGAGCTGTTTTTT. The full variable domain, its missing parts supplied by reference TRBV7-2 and TRBJ2-2, is GAGVSQSPSNKVTEKGKDVELRCDPISGHTALYWYRQSLGQGLEFLIYFQGNSAPDKSGLPSDRFSAERTGGSVSTLTIQRTQQEDSAVYLCASSLTRQANTGELFFGEGSRLTVL.